Following are 5 T cell receptor beta chains from one sample sequenced in a study of CD4 T cells in relation to SARS-CoV-2 and coronaviruses. This table comes from immunoSEQ multiplex PCR, and its TCRdb copy is limited to in-frame clones, with some not included. The sample lists 20,000 to 25,000 clones; approximately 70% were seen once. Before the COVID-19 pandemic, during about 2011-2019, CD4+ T cells were taken from unexposed donors. CD4+ T cells were isolated from the cells after about ten days of culture. For these receptors, no antigen is known. The sample consisted of CD4+ T cells from PBMCs, cultured in vitro. These receptors all come from a human donor in good health.

V usage is TRBV3-1 (or the pseudogene TRBV3-2) and J usage is TRBJ1-5; D is possibly TRBD1 (6 bases). This CDR3 comprises 15 residues. CDR1 and CDR2 from the germline V gene are LGHDT and YNNKEL (reference sequence). Trimming removed 1 base at V and 6 bases at J, with 13 bases between. The CDR3 reads CASSQGLQGSQPQHF. In DNA, the CDR3 is TGTGCCAGCAGCCAAGGACTTCAGGGGAGTCAGCCCCAGCATTTT.

The sample holds one count of this clone. This chain joins TRBV7-3 and TRBJ1-4; D unresolved. V shed 0 bases and J shed 8 bases, with 7 bases lying between them. Germline V lookup: CDR1 SGHTA, CDR2 FQGTGA. The CDR3 consists of 13 residues. The CDR3 DNA reads as TGTGCCAGCAGCTTAACAGGAGGCGAAAAACTGTTTTTT. Translation gives CASSLTGGEKLFF.

The V gene is TRBV12-3 or TRBV12-4, the J gene TRBJ2-1, with 8 bases lining up with TRBD2. This CDR3 is built from 13 residues. Unmatched junction bases numbered 9, after V lost 5 bases and J lost 12 bases. This chain's CDR3 is CASSPQREYTQFF. CDR3 in DNA: TGTGCCAGCAGTCCCCAGCGGGAGTACACGCAGTTCTTC.

A few counts support this clone. The rearrangement joins TRBV6-5 to TRBJ2-7; 10 bases line up with TRBD1. Germline CDR1 reads MNHEY; CDR2 reads SVGAGI. The CDR3 contains 13 residues. V was clipped by 7 bases and J by 4 bases; unmatched bases: 4. DNA of the CDR3: TGTGCCAGCAACGGACAGGGGGTTTACGAGCAGTACTTC. Translated: CASNGQGVYEQYF.

The rearrangement uses TRBV28 and TRBJ1-1, with D tentatively TRBD1 (5 bases). The germline CDR1 and CDR2 sequences are MDHEN and SYDVKM. The germline V and J ends were trimmed by 6 bases and 3 bases, with 8 bases remaining between them. The CDR3 spans 12 residues. The CDR3 region has the DNA TGTGCCAGCAGAAGCAGGGACACTGAAGCTTTCTTT. Its protein is CASRSRDTEAFF.